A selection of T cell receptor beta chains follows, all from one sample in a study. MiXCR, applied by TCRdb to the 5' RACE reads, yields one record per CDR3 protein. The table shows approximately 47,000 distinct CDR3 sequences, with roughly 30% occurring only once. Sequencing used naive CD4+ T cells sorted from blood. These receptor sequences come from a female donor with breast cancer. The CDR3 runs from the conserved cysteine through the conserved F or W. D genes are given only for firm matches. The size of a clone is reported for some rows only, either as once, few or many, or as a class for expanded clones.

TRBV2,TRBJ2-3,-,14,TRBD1,TGTGCCAGCAGTGAAGCCCATAGGACAGGATGGATGTATTTT,CASSEAHRTGWMYF
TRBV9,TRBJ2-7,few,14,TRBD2,TGTGCCAGCAGTCCCTCACTAGCGGGAGCCGAGCAGTACTTC,CASSPSLAGAEQYF
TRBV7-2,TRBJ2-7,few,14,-,TGTGCCAGCAGCTCTTCCCTCGGCTCCTACGAGCAGTACTTC,CASSSSLGSYEQYF
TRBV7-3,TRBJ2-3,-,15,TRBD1,TGTGCCAGCAGCCCGACAGGGGGCAGGACAGATACGCAGTATTTT,CASSPTGGRTDTQYF
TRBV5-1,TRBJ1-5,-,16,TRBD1,TGCGCCAGCAGCTTGGGGACAGGGGATAGCAATCAGCCCCAGCATTTT,CASSLGTGDSNQPQHF
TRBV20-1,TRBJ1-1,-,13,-,TGCAGTGCTTACCGAGGGGGTGCCACTGAAGCTTTCTTT,CSAYRGGATEAFF
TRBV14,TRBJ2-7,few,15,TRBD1,TGTGCCAGCAGCCAACCGGGACAGGTGTTCTACGAGCAGTACTTC,CASSQPGQVFYEQYF
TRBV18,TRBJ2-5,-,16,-,TGTGCCAGCTCACCAGGGAATGGGAAACACCAAGAGACCCAGTACTTC,CASSPGNGKHQETQYF
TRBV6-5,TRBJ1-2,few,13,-,TGTGCCAGCAGACCCGACATTAACTATGGCTACACCTTC,CASRPDINYGYTF
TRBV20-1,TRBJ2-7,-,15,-,TGCAGTGCTAGAGATCTGTACAGGGGAGGTGACGAGCAGTACTTC,CSARDLYRGGDEQYF
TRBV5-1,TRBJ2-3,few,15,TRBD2,TGCGCCAGCAGCTTGGGCGGCTGGACTAGCGATACGCAGTATTTT,CASSLGGWTSDTQYF
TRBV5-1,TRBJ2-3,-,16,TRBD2,TGCGCCAGCAGCTCAGCGGGGGCCCTGGGGGCAGATACGCAGTATTTT,CASSSAGALGADTQYF
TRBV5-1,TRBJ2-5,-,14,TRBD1,TGCGCCAGCAGCTCTACGACAGGGACGGAGACCCAGTACTTC,CASSSTTGTETQYF
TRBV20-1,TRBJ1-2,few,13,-,TGCAGTGCTAGAGACAGAGCGAACTATGGCTACACCTTC,CSARDRANYGYTF
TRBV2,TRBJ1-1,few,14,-,TGTGCCAGCAGTGAATCAGGGGTGAACACTGAAGCTTTCTTT,CASSESGVNTEAFF
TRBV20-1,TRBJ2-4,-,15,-,TGCAGTGCCCAAGCCCGGCTACTTGCGCAAAACATTCAGTACTTC,CSAQARLLAQNIQYF
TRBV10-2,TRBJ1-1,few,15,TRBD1,TGCGCCAGCAGCCATCCGGGACAGGGGAACACTGAAGCTTTCTTT,CASSHPGQGNTEAFF
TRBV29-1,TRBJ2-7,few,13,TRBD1,TGCAGCGTTCTAGGACAGGGGGCTTACGAGCAGTACTTC,CSVLGQGAYEQYF
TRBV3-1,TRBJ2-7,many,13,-,TGTGCCAGCAGCCGGGGTGGATTCTACGAGCAGTACTTC,CASSRGGFYEQYF
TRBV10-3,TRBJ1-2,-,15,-,TGTGCCATCAGTGAAGCCAGGATAGCTAACTATGGCTACACCTTC,CAISEARIANYGYTF
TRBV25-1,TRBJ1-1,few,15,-,TGTGCCAGCAGTGACCCGACACTTATGAACACTGAAGCTTTCTTT,CASSDPTLMNTEAFF
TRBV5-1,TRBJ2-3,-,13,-,TGCGCCAGCAGCTGGGAAGGCACAGATACGCAGTATTTT,CASSWEGTDTQYF
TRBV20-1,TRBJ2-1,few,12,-,TGCAGTGCTAGAGCCCCGAACAATGAGCAGTTCTTC,CSARAPNNEQFF
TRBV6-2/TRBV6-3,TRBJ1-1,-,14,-,TGTGCCAGCAGTTTCCGGGCTGTGGGGACTGAAGCTTTCTTT,CASSFRAVGTEAFF
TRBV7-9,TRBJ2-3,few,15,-,TGTGCCAGCAGCCCGGTGGGCATACACACAGATACGCAGTATTTT,CASSPVGIHTDTQYF
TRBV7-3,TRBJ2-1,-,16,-,TGTGCCAGCAGCTTAACAGGCGGTAGCTCCTACAATGAGCAGTTCTTC,CASSLTGGSSYNEQFF
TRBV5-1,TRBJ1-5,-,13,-,TGCGCCAGCAGCTTGGACGGCAATCAGCCCCAGCATTTT,CASSLDGNQPQHF
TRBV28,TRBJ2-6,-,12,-,TGTGCCAGCAGTTCTGGGGCCAACGTCCTGACTTTC,CASSSGANVLTF
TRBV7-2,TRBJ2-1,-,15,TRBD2,TGTGCCAGCAGCGGGACTAGCGGGGGATACAATGAGCAGTTCTTC,CASSGTSGGYNEQFF
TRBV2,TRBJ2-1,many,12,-,TGTGCCAGCAGTGAATGGGAATTCGATGTTCTTTTC,CASSEWEFDVLF
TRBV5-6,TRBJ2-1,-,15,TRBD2,TGTGCCAGCAGCCCCCGGGCGGGGGGGGATAATGAGCAGTTCTTC,CASSPRAGGDNEQFF
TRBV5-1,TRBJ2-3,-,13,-,TGCGCCAGCAGCATGGCGGGGAGGGATACGCAGTATTTT,CASSMAGRDTQYF
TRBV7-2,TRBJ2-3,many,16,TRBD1,TGTGCCAGCAGCTCGACCAAACAGGGGTACACAGATACGCAGTATTTT,CASSSTKQGYTDTQYF
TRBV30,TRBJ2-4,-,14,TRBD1,TGTGCCTGGAGGATGGGACAGGGGGCGGGCATTCAGTACTTC,CAWRMGQGAGIQYF
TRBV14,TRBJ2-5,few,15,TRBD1,TGTGCCAGCAGCACTACCCAGACAGGGGCTGAGACCCAGTACTTC,CASSTTQTGAETQYF
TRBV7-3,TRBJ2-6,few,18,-,TGTGCCAGCAGCTTACGTCCGGGACCCAGCTCTGGGGCCAACGTCCTGACTTTC,CASSLRPGPSSGANVLTF
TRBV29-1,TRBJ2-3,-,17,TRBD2,TGCAGCGTTGAAGGGGCGGAGCGGGGGGGCCTCTCAGATACGCAGTATTTT,CSVEGAERGGLSDTQYF
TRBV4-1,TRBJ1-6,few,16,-,TGCGCCAGCAGCCAAGTCGGGACACTAAATAATTCACCCCTCCACTTT,CASSQVGTLNNSPLHF
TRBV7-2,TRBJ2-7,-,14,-,TGTGCCAGCAGCTTAGTTGGGCTTGCCTACGAGCAGTACTTC,CASSLVGLAYEQYF
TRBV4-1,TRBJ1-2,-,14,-,TGCGCCAGCAGCCAGGAGTCGGCAGCCTATGGCTACACCTTC,CASSQESAAYGYTF
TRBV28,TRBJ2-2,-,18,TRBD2,TGTGCCAGCAGTTCCTTGATATTAGCGGGAGTAGGGACCGGGGAGCTGTTTTTT,CASSSLILAGVGTGELFF
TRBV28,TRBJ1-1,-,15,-,TGTGCCAGCAGTGGATCAGGGGCCGTGAACACTGAAGCTTTCTTT,CASSGSGAVNTEAFF
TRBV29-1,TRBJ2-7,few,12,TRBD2,TGCAGCGTCCAGGGAGGGAACTACGAGCAGTACTTC,CSVQGGNYEQYF
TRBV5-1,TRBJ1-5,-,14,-,TGCGCCAGCAGCTTGCTTCAAGGAAGTCAGCCCCAGCATTTT,CASSLLQGSQPQHF
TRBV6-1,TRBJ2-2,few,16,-,TGTGCCAGCAGTGAAATCCGGGGGTCGAACACCGGGGAGCTGTTTTTT,CASSEIRGSNTGELFF
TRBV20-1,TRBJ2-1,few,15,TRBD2,TGCAGTGCTAGACCGACTAGCGGAGCTTACAATGAGCAGTTCTTC,CSARPTSGAYNEQFF
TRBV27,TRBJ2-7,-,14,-,TGTGCCTCCCAAGCAGCACTTTACTCCTACGAGCAGTACTTC,CASQAALYSYEQYF
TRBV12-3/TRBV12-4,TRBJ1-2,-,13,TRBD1,TGTGCCAGCAGAGGAAGACAGGGCCGTGGCTACACCTTC,CASRGRQGRGYTF
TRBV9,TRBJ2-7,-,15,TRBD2,TGTGCCAGCAGCGCTGGGGGACTAGCGGGCTACGAGCAGTACTTC,CASSAGGLAGYEQYF